This entry is about one TCR beta chain. This CDR3 comprises 15 residues. Per the germline V gene, CDR1 is MNHEY and CDR2 is SVGAGI. The J segment lost 2 bases and the V segment lost 8 bases, leaving 6 bases of the junction unmatched. The data were taken from a study of shared clonotypes between healthy human individuals. Clones were read by immunoSEQ multiplex PCR, and TCRdb kept only the in-frame ones, dropping some. The sample lists 2 million to 2.5 million clones; approximately 94% were seen once. This clonotype originated in a man in his late teens or twenties in good health. Sequenced input: naive CD4+ T cells sorted from blood. Indicated subset: CD45RA+ positively selected. The gene calls are TRBV6-5 and TRBJ2-7; 13 positions agree with TRBD2. CDR3 in amino acids: CASGKGTSGTYEQYF. In nucleotides, the CDR3 is TGTGCCAGCGGGAAGGGGACTAGCGGGACCTACGAGCAGTACTTC.